This note documents a single T cell receptor (beta chain) sequence. Trimming stripped 7 bases from V and 2 bases from J, with 17 bases between. This CDR3 is built from 15 residues. From germline, CDR1 is SNHLY and CDR2 FYNNEI. This sample is drawn from a study of blood T cell repertoires in COVID-19. In the authors' methods: Reference gene primer amplification in the assay estimated nucleated cell counts. Produced via immunoSEQ multiplex PCR; TCRdb's table is partial and in-frame only. The D gene and trimming were derived from the DNA, and the V and J assignments and clone size from that table. The sample shows more than 110,000 clones, approximately 83% of them seen only once.

V is TRBV2 and J is TRBJ1-2; D ambiguous. The receptor was isolated from a human donor in a cohort sampled during active COVID-19. The sequenced sample consisted of peripheral blood. CDR3 sequence reads: CASTEEALRNYGYTF. The DNA for the CDR3 is TGTGCCAGCACCGAGGAAGCCTTACGGAACTATGGCTACACCTTC. The full variable domain, its missing parts supplied by reference TRBV2 and TRBJ1-2, is EPEVTQTPSHQVTQMGQEVILRCVPISNHLYFYWYRQILGQKVEFLVSFYNNEISEKSEIFDDQFSVERPDGSNFTLKIRSTKLEDSAMYFCASTEEALRNYGYTFGSGTRLTVV.